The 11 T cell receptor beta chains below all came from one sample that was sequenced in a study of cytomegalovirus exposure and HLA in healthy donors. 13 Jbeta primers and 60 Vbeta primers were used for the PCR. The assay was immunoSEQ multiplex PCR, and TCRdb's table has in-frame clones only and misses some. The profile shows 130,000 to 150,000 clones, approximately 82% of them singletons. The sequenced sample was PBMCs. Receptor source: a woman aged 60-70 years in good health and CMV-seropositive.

The CDR3 DNA is TGTGCCAGTAGTATTCAGCGGGCGAATGAGCAGTTCTTC. Translated: CASSIQRANEQFF. V is TRBV19 and J is TRBJ2-1; a possible D gene is TRBD2 (6 bases). This CDR3 is built from 13 residues. V shed 3 bases and J shed 7 bases, with 10 bases lying between them. Germline V gene data show CDR1 as LNHDA and CDR2 as SQIVND (reference sequence).

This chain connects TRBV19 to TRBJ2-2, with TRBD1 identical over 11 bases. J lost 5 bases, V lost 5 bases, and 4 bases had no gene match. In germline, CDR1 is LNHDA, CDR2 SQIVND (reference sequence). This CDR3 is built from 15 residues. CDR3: CASSVGQGDTGELFF. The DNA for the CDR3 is TGTGCCAGTAGTGTGGGACAGGGGGATACCGGGGAGCTGTTTTTT.

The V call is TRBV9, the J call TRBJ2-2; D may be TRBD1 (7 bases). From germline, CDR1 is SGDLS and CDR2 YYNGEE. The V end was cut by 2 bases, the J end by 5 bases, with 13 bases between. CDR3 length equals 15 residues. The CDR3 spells CASSVARGVTGELFF. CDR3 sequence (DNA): TGTGCCAGCAGCGTCGCCAGGGGGGTAACCGGGGAGCTGTTTTTT.

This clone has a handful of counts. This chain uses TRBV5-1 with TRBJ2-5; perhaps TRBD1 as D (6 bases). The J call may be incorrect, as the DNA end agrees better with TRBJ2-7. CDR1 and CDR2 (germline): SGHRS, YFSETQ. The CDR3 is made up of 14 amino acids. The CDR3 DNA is TGCGCCAGCAGCTTGAGACAGGAGTCCTACGAGCAGTACTTC. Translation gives CASSLRQESYEQYF.

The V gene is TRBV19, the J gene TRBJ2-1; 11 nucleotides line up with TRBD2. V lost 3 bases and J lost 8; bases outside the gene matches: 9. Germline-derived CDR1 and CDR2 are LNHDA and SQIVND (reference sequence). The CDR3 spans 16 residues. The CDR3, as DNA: TGTGCCAGTAGTATTATAGCGGGAGGGGTTAATGATGAGCAGTTCTTC. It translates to CASSIIAGGVNDEQFF.

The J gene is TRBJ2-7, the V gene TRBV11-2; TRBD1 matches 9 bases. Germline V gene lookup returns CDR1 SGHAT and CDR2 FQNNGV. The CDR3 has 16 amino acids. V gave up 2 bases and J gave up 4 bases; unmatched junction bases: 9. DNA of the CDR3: TGTGCCAGCAGCTTAAGGGCCGGGACAGGGAGATACGAGCAGTACTTC. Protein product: CASSLRAGTGRYEQYF.

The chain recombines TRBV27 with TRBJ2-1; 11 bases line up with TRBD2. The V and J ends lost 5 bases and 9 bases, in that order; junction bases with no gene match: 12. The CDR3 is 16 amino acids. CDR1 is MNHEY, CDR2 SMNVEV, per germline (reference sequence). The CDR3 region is CASSILAGEGKGEQFF. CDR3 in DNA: TGTGCCAGCAGTATACTAGCGGGAGAGGGAAAAGGTGAGCAGTTCTTC.

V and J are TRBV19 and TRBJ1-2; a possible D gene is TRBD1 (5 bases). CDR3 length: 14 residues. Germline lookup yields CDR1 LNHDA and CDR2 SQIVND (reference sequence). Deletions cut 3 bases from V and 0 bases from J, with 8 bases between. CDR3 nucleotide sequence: TGTGCCAGTAGTATCGGGGGAGCTAACTATGGCTACACCTTC. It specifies CASSIGGANYGYTF.

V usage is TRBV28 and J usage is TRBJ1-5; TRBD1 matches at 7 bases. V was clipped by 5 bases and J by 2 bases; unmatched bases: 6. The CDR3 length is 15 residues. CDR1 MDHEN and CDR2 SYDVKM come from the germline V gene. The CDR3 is CASSKPQGRNQPQHF. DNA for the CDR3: TGTGCCAGCAGTAAACCACAGGGGCGCAATCAGCCCCAGCATTTT.

The CDR3 is CSGEMNEEQFF. The CDR3 coding sequence is TGCAGCGGCGAGATGAATGAGGAGCAGTTCTTC. The rearrangement uses TRBV29-1 and TRBJ2-1; D remains unclear. CDR3 length: 11 residues. V lost 7 bases, J lost 10 bases, and 14 bases lay in between. Looked up from germline, CDR1 is SQVTM and CDR2 is ANQGSEA.

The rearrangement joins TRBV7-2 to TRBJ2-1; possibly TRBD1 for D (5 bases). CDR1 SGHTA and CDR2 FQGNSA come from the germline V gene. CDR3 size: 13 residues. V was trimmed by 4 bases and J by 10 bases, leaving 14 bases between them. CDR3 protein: CASSSRVGLEQFF. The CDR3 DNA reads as TGTGCCAGCAGCTCCAGGGTGGGCTTAGAGCAGTTCTTC.